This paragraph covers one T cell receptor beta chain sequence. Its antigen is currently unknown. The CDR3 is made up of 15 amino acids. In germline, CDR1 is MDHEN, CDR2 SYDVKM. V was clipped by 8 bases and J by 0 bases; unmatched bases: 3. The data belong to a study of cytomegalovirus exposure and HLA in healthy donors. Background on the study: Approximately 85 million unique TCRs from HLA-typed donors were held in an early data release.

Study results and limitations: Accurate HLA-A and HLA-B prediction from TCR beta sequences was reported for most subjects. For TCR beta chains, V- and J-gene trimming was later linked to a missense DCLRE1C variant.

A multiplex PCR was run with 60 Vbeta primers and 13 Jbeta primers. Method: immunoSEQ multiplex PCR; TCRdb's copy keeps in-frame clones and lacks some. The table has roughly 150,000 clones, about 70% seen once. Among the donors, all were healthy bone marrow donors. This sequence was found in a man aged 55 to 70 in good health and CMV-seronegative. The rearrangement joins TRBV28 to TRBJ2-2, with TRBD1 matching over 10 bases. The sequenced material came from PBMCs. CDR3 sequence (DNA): TGTGCCAGCCGACAGGGGGCTTCGAACACCGGGGAGCTGTTTTTT. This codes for CASRQGASNTGELFF.